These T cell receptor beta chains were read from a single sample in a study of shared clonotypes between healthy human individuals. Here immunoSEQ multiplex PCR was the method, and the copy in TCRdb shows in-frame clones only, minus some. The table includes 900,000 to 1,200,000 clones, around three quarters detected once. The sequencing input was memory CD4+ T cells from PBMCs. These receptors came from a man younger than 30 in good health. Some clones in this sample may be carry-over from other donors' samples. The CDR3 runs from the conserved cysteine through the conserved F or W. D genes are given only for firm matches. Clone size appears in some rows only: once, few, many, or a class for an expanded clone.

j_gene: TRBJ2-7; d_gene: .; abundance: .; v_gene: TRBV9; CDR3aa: CASSVGSYGGYEQYF; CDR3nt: TGTGCCAGCAGCGTAGGAAGCTATGGGGGTTACGAGCAGTACTTC
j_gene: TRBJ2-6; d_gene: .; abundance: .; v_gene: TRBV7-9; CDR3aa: CASHTAGALAGANVLTF; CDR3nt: TGTGCCAGCCACACCGCGGGGGCGCTAGCTGGGGCCAACGTCCTGACTTTC
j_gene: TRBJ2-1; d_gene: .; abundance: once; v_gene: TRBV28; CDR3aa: CASSFGGWLSYNEQFF; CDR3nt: TGTGCCAGCAGTTTCGGGGGTTGGTTGTCCTACAATGAGCAGTTCTTC
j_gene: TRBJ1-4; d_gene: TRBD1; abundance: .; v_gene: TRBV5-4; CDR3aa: CASSFQGASNEKLFF; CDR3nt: TGTGCCAGCAGCTTTCAGGGGGCTTCTAATGAAAAACTGTTTTTT
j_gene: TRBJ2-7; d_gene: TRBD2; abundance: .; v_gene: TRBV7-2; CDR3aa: CASSSPGLATGPEQYF; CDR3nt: TGTGCCAGCAGCTCACCAGGACTAGCGACAGGCCCTGAGCAGTACTTC
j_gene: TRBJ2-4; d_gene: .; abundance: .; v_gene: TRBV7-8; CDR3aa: CASSARDGGAGNIQYF; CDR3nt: TGTGCCAGCAGCGCTAGAGATGGGGGGGCTGGAAACATTCAGTACTTC
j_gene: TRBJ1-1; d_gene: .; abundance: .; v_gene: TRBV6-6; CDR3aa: CASSYSRTQAEAFF; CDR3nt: TGTGCCAGCAGTTACTCGCGGACTCAGGCTGAAGCTTTCTTT
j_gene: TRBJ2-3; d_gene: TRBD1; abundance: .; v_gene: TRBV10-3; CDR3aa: CAISGGQGVGTDTQYF; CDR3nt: TGTGCCATCAGTGGGGGACAGGGAGTGGGGACAGATACGCAGTATTTT
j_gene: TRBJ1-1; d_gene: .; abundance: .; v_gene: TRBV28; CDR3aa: CASNRAKAFF; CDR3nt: TGTGCCAGCAACAGGGCGAAGGCTTTCTTT
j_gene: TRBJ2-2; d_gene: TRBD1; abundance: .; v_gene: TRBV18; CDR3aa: CASTGDMNTGELFF; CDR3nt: TGTGCCAGCACAGGGGACATGAACACCGGGGAGCTGTTTTTT
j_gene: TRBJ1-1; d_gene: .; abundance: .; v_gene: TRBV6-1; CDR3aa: CASKFQLNTEAFF; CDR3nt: TGTGCCAGCAAATTTCAACTAAACACTGAAGCTTTCTTT
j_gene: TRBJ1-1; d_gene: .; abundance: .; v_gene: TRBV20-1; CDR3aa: CSARGVPEAFF; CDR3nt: TGCAGTGCTAGGGGGGTCCCTGAAGCTTTCTTT
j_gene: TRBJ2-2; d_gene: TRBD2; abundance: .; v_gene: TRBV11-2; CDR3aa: CASSTGLAGVNTGELFF; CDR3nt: TGTGCCAGCAGCACCGGACTAGCGGGGGTGAACACCGGGGAGCTGTTTTTT
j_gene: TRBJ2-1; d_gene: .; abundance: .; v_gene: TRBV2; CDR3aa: CASSEGDGAYNEQFF; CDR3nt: TGTGCCAGCAGTGAAGGGGACGGGGCTTACAATGAGCAGTTCTTC
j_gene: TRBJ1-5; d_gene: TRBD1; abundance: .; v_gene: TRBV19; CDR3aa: CASSGMTGAQPQHF; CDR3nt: TGTGCCAGTAGTGGGATGACAGGGGCTCAGCCCCAGCATTTT
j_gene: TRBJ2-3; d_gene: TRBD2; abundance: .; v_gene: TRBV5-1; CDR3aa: CASSPPGLAGGGDTQYF; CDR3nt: TGCGCCAGCAGCCCTCCGGGACTAGCGGGAGGGGGAGATACGCAGTATTTT
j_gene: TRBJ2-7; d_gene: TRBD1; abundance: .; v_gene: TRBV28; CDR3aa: CASWGQGYYEQYF; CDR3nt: TGTGCCAGCTGGGGACAGGGATATTACGAGCAGTACTTC
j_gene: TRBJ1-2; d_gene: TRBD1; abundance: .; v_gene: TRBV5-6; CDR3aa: CASSPDRANYGYTF; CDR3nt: TGTGCCAGCAGCCCGGACAGGGCTAACTATGGCTACACCTTC
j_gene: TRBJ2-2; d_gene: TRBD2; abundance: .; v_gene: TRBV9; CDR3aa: CASSVVPSGIGTGELFF; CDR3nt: TGTGCCAGCAGCGTAGTTCCCAGCGGGATTGGTACCGGGGAGCTGTTTTTT
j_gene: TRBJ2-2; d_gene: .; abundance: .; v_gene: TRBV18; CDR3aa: CASSIGQENTGELFF; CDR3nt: TGTGCCAGCTCAATCGGGCAGGAGAACACCGGGGAGCTGTTTTTT
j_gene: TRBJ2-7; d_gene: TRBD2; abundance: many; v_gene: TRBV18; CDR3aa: CASSPGTRTPYEQYF; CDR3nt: TGTGCCAGCTCACCGGGGACTAGGACCCCCTACGAGCAGTACTTC
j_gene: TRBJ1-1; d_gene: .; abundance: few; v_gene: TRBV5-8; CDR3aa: CASSFLSGATNTEAFF; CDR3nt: TGTGCCAGCAGCTTTTTGTCAGGGGCCACGAACACTGAAGCTTTCTTT
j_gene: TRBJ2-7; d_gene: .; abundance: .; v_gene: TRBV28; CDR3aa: CASSLPGYEQYF; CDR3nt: TGTGCCAGCAGTTTGCCGGGATACGAGCAGTACTTC
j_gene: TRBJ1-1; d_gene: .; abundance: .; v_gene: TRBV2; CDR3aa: CASKNGLMNTEAFF; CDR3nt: TGTGCCAGCAAGAATGGTCTTATGAACACTGAAGCTTTCTTT
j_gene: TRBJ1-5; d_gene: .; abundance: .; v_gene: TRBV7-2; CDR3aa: CASSLTVLNQPQHF; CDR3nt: TGTGCCAGCAGCCTGACAGTCCTCAATCAGCCCCAGCATTTT
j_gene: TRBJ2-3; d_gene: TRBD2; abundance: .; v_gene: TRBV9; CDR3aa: CASSTGTSGKTDTQYF; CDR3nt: TGTGCCAGCAGCACCGGGACTAGCGGAAAAACAGATACGCAGTATTTT
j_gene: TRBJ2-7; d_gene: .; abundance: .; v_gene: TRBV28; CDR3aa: CASSSSGPIHYEQYF; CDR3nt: .
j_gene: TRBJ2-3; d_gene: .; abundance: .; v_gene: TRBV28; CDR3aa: CASSTRGGYTDTQYF; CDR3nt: TGTGCCAGCAGCACCCGGGGCGGATACACAGATACGCAGTATTTT
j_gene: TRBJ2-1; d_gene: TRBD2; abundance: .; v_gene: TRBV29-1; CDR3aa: CSVLGLAGVDEQFF; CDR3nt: TGCAGCGTGCTGGGACTAGCGGGAGTAGATGAGCAGTTCTTC
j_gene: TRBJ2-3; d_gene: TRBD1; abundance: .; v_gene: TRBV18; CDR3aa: CASSPLTGSQTDTQYF; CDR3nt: TGTGCCAGCTCACCACTGACAGGGTCTCAGACAGATACGCAGTATTTT
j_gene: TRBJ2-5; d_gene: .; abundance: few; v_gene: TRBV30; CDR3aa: CAWSKGFVRTQETQYF; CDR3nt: TGTGCCTGGAGTAAGGGGTTCGTCCGAACTCAAGAGACCCAGTACTTC
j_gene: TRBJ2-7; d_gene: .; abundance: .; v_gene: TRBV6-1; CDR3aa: CASSAQGGLAYEQYF; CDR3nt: TGTGCCAGCAGTGCTCAGGGGGGACTAGCCTACGAGCAGTACTTC
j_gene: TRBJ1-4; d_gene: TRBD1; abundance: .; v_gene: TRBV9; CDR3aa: CASSVALGQGEEKLFF; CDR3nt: TGTGCCAGCAGCGTTGCCCTGGGACAGGGGGAGGAAAAACTGTTTTTT
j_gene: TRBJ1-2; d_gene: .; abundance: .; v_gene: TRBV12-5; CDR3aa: CASGLVPGVSGYTF; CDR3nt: TGTGCTAGTGGTTTGGTACCGGGGGTCTCTGGCTACACCTTC
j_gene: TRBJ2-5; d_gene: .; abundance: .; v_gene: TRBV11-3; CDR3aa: CASSLVSSGQETQYF; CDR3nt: TGTGCCAGCAGCTTAGTTAGCTCGGGCCAAGAGACCCAGTACTTC
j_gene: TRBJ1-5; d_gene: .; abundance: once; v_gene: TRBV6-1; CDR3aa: CASRQRNQPQHF; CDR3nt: TGTGCCAGCAGACAGCGCAATCAGCCCCAGCATTTT
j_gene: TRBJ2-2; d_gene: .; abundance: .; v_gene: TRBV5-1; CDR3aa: CASSRVGGGSGELFF; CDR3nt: TGCGCCAGCAGCCGGGTTGGAGGGGGATCCGGGGAGCTGTTTTTT
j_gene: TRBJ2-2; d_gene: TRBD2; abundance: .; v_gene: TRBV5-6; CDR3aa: CASSGRFSGRDTGELFF; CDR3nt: TGTGCCAGCAGCGGCCGTTTTAGCGGGAGGGACACCGGGGAGCTGTTTTTT
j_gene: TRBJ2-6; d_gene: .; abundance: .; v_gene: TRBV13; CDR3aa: CASSSPGRQSGANVLTF; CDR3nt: TGTGCCAGCAGCTCCCCGGGGCGACAGTCTGGGGCCAACGTCCTGACTTTC
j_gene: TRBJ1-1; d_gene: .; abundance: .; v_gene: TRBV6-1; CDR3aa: CASSADLYEAFF; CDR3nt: TGTGCCAGCAGTGCCGACCTTTATGAAGCTTTCTTT
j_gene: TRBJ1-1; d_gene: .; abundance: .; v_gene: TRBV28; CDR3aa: CASTLQGRGAFF; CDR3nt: TGTGCCAGCACCTTACAGGGTCGTGGAGCTTTCTTT
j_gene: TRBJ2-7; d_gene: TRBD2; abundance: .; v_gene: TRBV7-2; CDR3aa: CASSRSGLAGGTGEQYF; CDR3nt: TGTGCCAGCAGCCGGTCGGGACTAGCGGGAGGAACGGGCGAGCAGTACTTC
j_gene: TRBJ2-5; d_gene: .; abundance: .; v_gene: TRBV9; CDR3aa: CASSVSLGETQYF; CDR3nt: TGTGCCAGCAGCGTAAGTCTGGGAGAGACCCAGTACTTC
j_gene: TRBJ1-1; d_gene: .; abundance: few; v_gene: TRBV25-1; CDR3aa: CASSEYSSQRTEAFF; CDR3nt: TGTGCCAGCAGTGAATATAGTTCGCAAAGGACTGAAGCTTTCTTT
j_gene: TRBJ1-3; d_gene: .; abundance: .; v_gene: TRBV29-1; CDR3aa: CSVEPMTGSGNTIYF; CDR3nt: TGCAGCGTTGAACCCATGACAGGCTCTGGAAACACCATATATTTT
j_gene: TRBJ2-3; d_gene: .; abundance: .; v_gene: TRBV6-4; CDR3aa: CASSARVADTQYF; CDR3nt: TGTGCCAGCAGTGCCCGAGTCGCAGATACGCAGTATTTT
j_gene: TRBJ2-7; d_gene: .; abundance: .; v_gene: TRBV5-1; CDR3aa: CASSPRGAGSEQYF; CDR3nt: TGCGCCAGCAGCCCTCGGGGGGCGGGAAGCGAGCAGTACTTC
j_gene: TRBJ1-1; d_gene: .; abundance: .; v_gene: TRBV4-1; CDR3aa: CASSQARTANTEAFF; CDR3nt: TGCGCCAGCAGCCAAGCCAGGACTGCGAACACTGAAGCTTTCTTT
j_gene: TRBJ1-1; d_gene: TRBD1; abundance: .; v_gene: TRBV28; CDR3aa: CASSLSQGEAFF; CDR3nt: TGTGCCAGCAGTTTGTCACAGGGGGAAGCTTTCTTT